Following are 28 T cell receptor beta chains from one sample sequenced in a study of blood T cells in healthy people across ages. A sample-barcoded 5' primer and a J-beta primer mix were used in a second PCR of roughly 7 to 11 cycles. Each CDR3 protein gets one entry after TCRdb re-called the 5' RACE reads with MiXCR. Altogether around 800,000 distinct CDR3 sequences are present, roughly 24% being singletons, with the ten largest covering about 3%. This sample was also put to use in a study of T cells of mothers and their children.

The sample comprised blood. All receptors derive from a boy aged 10-17 years in good health.

This clonotype was seen more than once but under ten times. The V and J genes are TRBV10-3 and TRBJ2-6; D possibly uses TRBD1 or TRBD2 (5 bases each). Trimming left V 3 bases short and J 0 bases short, with 9 bases between. The length of the CDR3 is 16 residues. Looked up from germline, CDR1 is ENHRY and CDR2 is SYGVKD. The CDR3 DNA is TGTGCCATCAGTGATCGAGGGACCTCTGGGGCCAACGTCCTGACTTTC. Protein product: CAISDRGTSGANVLTF.

The chain combines TRBV6-5 with TRBJ2-7, with 7 bases lining up with TRBD2. CDR1 and CDR2 from the germline V gene are MNHEY and SVGAGI. There are 16 residues in the CDR3. Unmatched junction bases numbered 7, after V lost 0 bases and J lost 2 bases. In nucleotides, the CDR3 is TGTGCCAGCAGTTACTCGAGGTCAGGGAGGGCCTACGAGCAGTACTTC. Translation: CASSYSRSGRAYEQYF.

This clonotype was seen a handful of times. The J gene is TRBJ2-5, the V gene TRBV5-1; D might be TRBD1 (7 bases). V lost 8 bases to trimming and J lost 1 base, with 12 bases between them. The CDR3 is 13 residues long. The germline gives CDR1 SGHRS, CDR2 YFSETQ. The CDR3 DNA sequence: TGCGCCAGTGGGGGGACAGCCCAAGAGACCCAGTACTTC. Protein product: CASGGTAQETQYF.

This chain links TRBV12-3 or TRBV12-4 with TRBJ2-3; D might be TRBD2 (5 bases). Trimming pared 1 base from V and 4 bases from J, leaving 9 bases between. The length of the CDR3 is 14 residues. CDR3: CASSLGGLADTQYF. For the CDR3, the DNA is TGTGCCAGCAGTTTAGGAGGGTTGGCAGATACGCAGTATTTT.

This chain links TRBV12-3 or TRBV12-4 with TRBJ2-5; D gene unclear. This CDR3 spans 14 amino acids. V lost 4 bases and J 2 bases, leaving 11 bases between the germline ends. In nucleotides, the CDR3 is TGTGCCAGCAGTTCACTCGAGATTCAAGAGACCCAGTACTTC. It codes for CASSSLEIQETQYF.

This clonotype occurred a few times. The CDR3 DNA sequence: TGTGCCAGCAGAACGGGACTAGCGGGGGGGCAAGAGACCCAGTACTTC. Translation gives CASRTGLAGGQETQYF. The chain joins TRBV12-3 or TRBV12-4 to TRBJ2-5; 16 bases fit TRBD2. The V segment lost 6 bases and the J segment 2 bases; nucleotides outside the gene matches: 3. CDR3 length equals 16 residues.

This clonotype has more than one count but fewer than ten. The rearrangement uses TRBV10-3 and TRBJ2-5, with D perhaps assigned TRBD1 or TRBD2 (6 bases each). Germline loops: CDR1 ENHRY, CDR2 SYGVKD. V was shortened by 10 bases and J by 5 bases, with 17 bases between the two germline ends. The length of the CDR3 is 13 residues. CDR3 amino acids: CATNREVGETQYF. As DNA, the CDR3 is TGTGCCACCAACAGGGAGGTCGGGGAGACCCAGTACTTC.

This clonotype was observed a few times. Written as DNA, the CDR3 is TGTGCCAGCAGTGAAGTCTTTGGACCTAATGAAAAACTGTTTTTT. Translation gives CASSEVFGPNEKLFF. The rearrangement joins TRBV6-1 to TRBJ1-4; D is unclear. The V end lost 1 base, the J end lost 3 bases, and 9 bases lay between the germline ends. This CDR3 is built from 15 residues. Germline V gene lookup returns CDR1 MNHNS and CDR2 SASEGT.

The table lists this clonotype with a few counts. This rearrangement joins TRBV5-4 to TRBJ2-5; D is tentatively TRBD1 or TRBD2 (5 bases each). With the DNA end fitting TRBJ2-1 better, the J assignment may be wrong. CDR1 and CDR2 from the germline V gene are SGHNT and YYREEE (reference sequence). The length of the CDR3 is 15 residues. The chain's CDR3 is CASSLAVGAPNEQFF. The CDR3 bases are TGTGCCAGCAGCTTGGCAGTCGGGGCCCCCAATGAGCAGTTCTTC.

The chain links TRBV30 to TRBJ1-3, with D tentatively TRBD1 (5 bases). Germline V gene data show CDR1 as GTSNPN and CDR2 as SVGIG (reference sequence). V shed 1 base and J shed 0 bases, with 10 bases lying between them. The CDR3 has 15 amino acids. The CDR3 DNA follows: TGTGCCTGGAGTGGAGGACACCTCTCTGGAAACACCATATATTTT. Encoded protein: CAWSGGHLSGNTIYF.

The CDR3 nucleotides are TGTGCCAGCAGCCCCCCAATCAGGATGGGAAACACCATATATTTT. Protein: CASSPPIRMGNTIYF. The chain is built from TRBV7-9 and TRBJ1-3; D not certain. Germline values: CDR1 SEHNR, CDR2 FQNEAQ (reference sequence). The CDR3 is made up of 15 amino acids. V lost 5 bases and J 4 bases, leaving 15 bases between the germline ends.

This clonotype was picked up a small number of times. J is TRBJ2-7 and V is TRBV6-2 or TRBV6-3; 10 bases are a match to TRBD1. Trimming cost V 2 bases and J 7 bases; bases outside gene matches: 5. Germline assignment: CDR1 MNHEY and CDR2 SVGEGT. This CDR3 spans 14 amino acids. CDR3 sequence reads: CASSYRTGGDEQYF. The CDR3, as DNA: TGTGCCAGCAGTTACAGGACAGGGGGTGATGAGCAGTACTTC.

This clonotype occurred a few times. The rearrangement uses TRBV7-9 and TRBJ1-1; D is uncertain. The CDR3 spans 13 residues. V lost 6 bases and J lost 5, with 13 bases in between. Per the germline V gene, CDR1 is SEHNR and CDR2 is FQNEAQ (reference sequence). CDR3 bases: TGTGCCAGCAGTTCCTCCGGCGGGACTGAAGCTTTCTTT. The encoded protein is CASSSSGGTEAFF.

This clonotype appeared a few times. The V and J genes are TRBV29-1 and TRBJ2-7, with 10 bases that match TRBD2. The germline V gene has CDR1 SQVTM and CDR2 ANQGSEA. The CDR3 covers 16 residues. Trimming at V came to 2 bases and at J to 3 bases, leaving 10 bases not matched to a gene. Written as DNA, the CDR3 is TGCAGCGTTGAAAGCGCTAAAGGACTAGCGGACTACGAGCAGTACTTC. It yields the protein CSVESAKGLADYEQYF.

This clonotype was observed a handful of times. The V and J genes are TRBV6-5 and TRBJ2-5, with TRBD1 identical over 7 bases. J was trimmed by 3 bases and V by 0 bases; bases with no gene match: 7. CDR1 MNHEY and CDR2 SVGAGI come from the germline V gene. The CDR3 is 16 amino acids. The CDR3 protein is CASSYSGQYFKETQYF. DNA for the CDR3: TGTGCCAGCAGTTACTCGGGACAGTACTTTAAAGAGACCCAGTACTTC.

The rearrangement uses TRBV7-3 and TRBJ2-2; a weak D match, TRBD2 (5 bases). This CDR3 contains 14 residues. CDR1 is SGHTA, CDR2 FQGTGA, per germline. V was pared by 8 bases and J by 7 bases, with 17 bases between. The CDR3 nucleotides read TGTGCCAGCTCGCGGGCGCCCCCGGGCGGGGAGCTGTTTTTT. As protein: CASSRAPPGGELFF. Using reference TRBV7-3 and TRBJ2-2 for the parts outside the CDR3, the full variable domain is GAGVSQTPSNKVTEKGKYVELRCDPISGHTALYWYRQSLGQGPEFLIYFQGTGAADDSGLPNDRFFAVRPEGSVSTLKIQRTERGDSAVYLCASSRAPPGGELFFGEGSRLTVL.

The chain links TRBV20-1 to TRBJ2-1, with TRBD2 identical over 12 bases. This CDR3 has 14 residues. V was pared by 6 bases and J by 9 bases, with 9 bases of the junction left unmatched. Per germline, CDR1 DFQATT and CDR2 SNEGSKA (reference sequence). The CDR3 DNA reads TGCAGTGCCCATCTAGCGGGGGGGCCCGGTGAGCAGTTCTTC. This translates into CSAHLAGGPGEQFF.

This clonotype was counted only a few times. V usage is TRBV29-1 and J usage is TRBJ2-7, with D unclear. This CDR3 contains 10 residues. Germline V gene sequence: CDR1 SQVTM, CDR2 ANQGSEA. V shed 4 bases and J shed 3 bases, with 4 bases lying between them. CDR3 DNA sequence: TGCAGCGTTGTAGACTACGAGCAGTACTTC. The encoded protein is CSVVDYEQYF.

This clonotype showed up just a few times. The rearrangement joins TRBV3-1 to TRBJ2-1; perhaps TRBD1 as D (6 bases). The CDR3 extends over 13 amino acids. From germline, CDR1 is LGHDT and CDR2 YNNKEL (reference sequence). With 4 bases removed from V and 9 bases from J, the gap between germline ends came to 13 bases. Here the CDR3 DNA reads TGTGCCAGCAGCCCCTGGACAGATGGTGAGCAGTTCTTC. It translates to CASSPWTDGEQFF.

This rearrangement joins TRBV20-1 to TRBJ2-5; 7 positions agree with TRBD2. V shed 6 bases, J shed 4 bases, and the junction held 5 bases outside the gene matches. The CDR3 is 12 residues long. In germline, CDR1 is DFQATT, CDR2 SNEGSKA (reference sequence). This CDR3 is CSARTSRETQYF. The CDR3 nucleotides are TGCAGTGCAAGGACTAGTAGAGAGACCCAGTACTTC.

J is TRBJ2-1 and V is TRBV4-1, with D tentatively TRBD1 or TRBD2 (6 bases each). Between the trimmed V and J ends, which lost 1 base and 4 bases, there was a span of 11 bases. CDR3 length equals 15 residues. Germline V gene sequence: CDR1 MGHRA, CDR2 YSYEKL. CDR3 region: CASSQATGGYNEQFF. CDR3 DNA: TGCGCCAGCAGCCAAGCGACAGGAGGGTACAATGAGCAGTTCTTC.

The DNA for the CDR3 is TGTGCCAGCAGCCGAGGAGGCGGGGGTCCAAAAAACATTCAGTACTTC. Residues: CASSRGGGGPKNIQYF. This chain joins TRBV9 and TRBJ2-4; TRBD2 matches at 7 bases. Losses at the gene ends were 4 bases for V and 4 bases for J; bases not matched to a gene: 11. There are 16 residues in the CDR3. Germline V lookup: CDR1 SGDLS, CDR2 YYNGEE.

The chain is built from TRBV7-3 and TRBJ2-3, with 8 bases matching TRBD2. Trimming removed 5 bases from V and 4 bases from J; junction bases left unmatched: 5. The CDR3 is 14 residues long. Germline V CDR1 and CDR2: SGHTA, FQGTGA. The CDR3 DNA follows: TGTGCCAGCAGCAACAGCGGGAGTGCAGATACGCAGTATTTT. As protein: CASSNSGSADTQYF. Together with reference TRBV7-3 and TRBJ2-3, the CDR3 gives the full variable domain: GAGVSQTPSNKVTEKGKYVELRCDPISGHTALYWYRQSLGQGPEFLIYFQGTGAADDSGLPNDRFFAVRPEGSVSTLKIQRTERGDSAVYLCASSNSGSADTQYFGPGTRLTVL.

This rearrangement joins TRBV20-1 to TRBJ1-1; no firm D call. CDR1 and CDR2 from the germline V gene are DFQATT and SNEGSKA (reference sequence). Deletions cut 8 bases from V and 4 bases from J, with 11 bases between. This CDR3 comprises 11 residues. CDR3 residues: CSLTRGTEAFF. The CDR3 nucleotides are TGCAGTTTAACACGGGGCACTGAAGCTTTCTTT.

Only a few counts were recorded for this clonotype. The rearrangement links TRBV20-1 to TRBJ2-7, with TRBD1 matching 9 bases. The trim removed 0 bases at V and 2 bases at J, leaving 14 bases unmatched. Germline lookup yields CDR1 DFQATT and CDR2 SNEGSKA (reference sequence). CDR3 length: 18 amino acids. CDR3 sequence (DNA): TGCAGTGCTAGAGAGCCGGGACAGGGTGCAAATTTTCCCTACGAGCAGTACTTC. It is translated as CSAREPGQGANFPYEQYF.

This clonotype was detected a few times. This sequence joins TRBV28 and TRBJ2-5, with 8 bases identical to TRBD1. The J call is in doubt because the DNA end fits TRBJ2-7 better. Germline lookup yields CDR1 MDHEN and CDR2 SYDVKM. This CDR3 is 14 amino acids long. The CDR3 loop is CASSTPGQVDEQYF. The CDR3 DNA sequence: TGTGCCAGCAGTACCCCGGGACAGGTAGACGAGCAGTACTTC.

V usage is TRBV5-1 and J usage is TRBJ2-7, with D tentatively TRBD1 (6 bases). Germline CDR1 is SGHRS and CDR2 is YFSETQ. Trimming took 2 bases from V and 3 from J, leaving 18 bases between them. The CDR3 totals 16 residues. DNA of the CDR3: TGCGCCAGCAGCTTCTATGGGGACAACAGTTTCTACGAGCAGTACTTC. Its protein is CASSFYGDNSFYEQYF.

The chain joins TRBV5-1 to TRBJ2-2, with D unclear. V lost 1 base to trimming and J lost 0 bases, with 7 bases between them. Looked up from germline, CDR1 is SGHRS and CDR2 is YFSETQ. This CDR3 has 15 amino acids. The CDR3 spells CASSLYQTNTGELFF. The CDR3 nucleotides are TGCGCCAGCAGCTTGTACCAGACGAACACCGGGGAGCTGTTTTTT.